The rows below give T cell receptor beta chains drawn from one sample of a study of shared clonotypes between healthy human individuals. Method: immunoSEQ multiplex PCR; TCRdb's copy keeps in-frame clones and lacks some. The sample gives roughly 220,000 clones, 65% to 70% of which show up once; roughly 11% is in the top ten. The specimen was memory CD4+ T cells sorted from blood. All receptors derive from a man aged 30 to 39 in good health. CDR3s include the opening cysteine and the closing phenylalanine or tryptophan. The D gene is left open where the match is weak.

V gene	D gene	J gene	CDR3 protein
TRBV7-3	TRBD2	TRBJ2-7	CASSFSGSSYEQYF
TRBV2	TRBD1	TRBJ2-3	CASSGQGSDTQYF
TRBV19	-	TRBJ2-7	CASSSPGRSYEQYF
TRBV4-3	-	TRBJ2-1	CASSQDRRPEQFF
TRBV5-5	-	TRBJ2-2	CASSPWATGELFF
TRBV2	-	TRBJ2-6	CASPDPLSGANVLTF
TRBV7-8	TRBD1	TRBJ1-4	CASSLLSGTGANEKLFF
TRBV9	-	TRBJ2-5	CASSVDGTRQETQYF
TRBV27	TRBD1	TRBJ1-4	CASSDPGTGREKLFF
TRBV20-1	-	TRBJ2-5	CSAHTVETQYF
TRBV19	-	TRBJ1-1	CASRGPTEAFF
TRBV5-1	TRBD2	TRBJ2-5	CASSLGLANRYQETQYF
TRBV5-1	-	TRBJ1-4	CASSLEPVATNEKLFF
TRBV4-3	TRBD2	TRBJ2-1	CASSQLLAGGTEQFF
TRBV29-1	TRBD2	TRBJ2-2	CSVEFASGKAGELFF
TRBV9	-	TRBJ2-5	CASSIGGGPGETQYF
TRBV7-2	-	TRBJ2-7	CASSTLNEQYF
TRBV9	TRBD2	TRBJ2-1	CASSVGPAGGDNEQFF
TRBV7-2	-	TRBJ2-7	CASSYDHDSYEQYF
TRBV7-3	-	TRBJ1-3	CASSLTGDTIYF
TRBV6-1	TRBD1	TRBJ2-5	CASSPGTGVIETQYF
TRBV4-3	-	TRBJ2-1	CASSQAGTLAYEQFF
TRBV2	-	TRBJ1-5	CASTPPRGGQPQHF
TRBV7-2	-	TRBJ1-2	CASSLGGGRVNYGYTF
TRBV29-1	TRBD1	TRBJ2-7	CSVLQGGYEQYF